This TCR beta chain was sequenced for a study of T cell changes during pregnancy in multiple sclerosis. After removal of 5 bases from V and 2 bases from J, the junction contained 5 bases not matched to a gene. CDR1 is SGHNT and CDR2 is YYREEE in the germline V gene (reference sequence). This CDR3 is 14 amino acids long. Repertoires were generated with immunoSEQ multiplex PCR, while TCRdb's copy carries only in-frame clones and drops some. The sample has just under 45,000 clones, roughly 96% seen once. This rearrangement joins TRBV5-4 to TRBJ1-1; TRBD1 agrees at 8 bases. This clonotype was sampled from a female donor with multiple sclerosis, enrolled in a pregnancy study. This material consisted of peripheral blood, taken in the second trimester of pregnancy. The CDR3 spells CASRLTGDNTEAFF. The CDR3 DNA reads TGTGCCAGCAGGTTGACAGGGGATAACACTGAAGCTTTCTTT.